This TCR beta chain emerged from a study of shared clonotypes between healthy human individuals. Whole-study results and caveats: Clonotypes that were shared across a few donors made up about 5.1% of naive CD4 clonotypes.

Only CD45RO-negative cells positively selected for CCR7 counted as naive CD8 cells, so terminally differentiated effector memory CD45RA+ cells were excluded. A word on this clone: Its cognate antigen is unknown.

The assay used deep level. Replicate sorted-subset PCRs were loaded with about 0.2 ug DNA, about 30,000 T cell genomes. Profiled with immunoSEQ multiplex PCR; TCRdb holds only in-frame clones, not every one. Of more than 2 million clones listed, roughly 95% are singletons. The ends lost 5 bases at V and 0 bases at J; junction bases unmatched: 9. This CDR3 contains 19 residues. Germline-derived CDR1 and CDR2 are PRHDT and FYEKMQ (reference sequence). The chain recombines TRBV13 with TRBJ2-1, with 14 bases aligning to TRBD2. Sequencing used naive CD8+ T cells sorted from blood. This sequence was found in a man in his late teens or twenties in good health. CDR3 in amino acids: CASSTTGLAGDSSYNEQFF. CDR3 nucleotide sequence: TGTGCCAGCAGCACCACGGGACTAGCGGGAGACTCCTCCTACAATGAGCAGTTCTTC.